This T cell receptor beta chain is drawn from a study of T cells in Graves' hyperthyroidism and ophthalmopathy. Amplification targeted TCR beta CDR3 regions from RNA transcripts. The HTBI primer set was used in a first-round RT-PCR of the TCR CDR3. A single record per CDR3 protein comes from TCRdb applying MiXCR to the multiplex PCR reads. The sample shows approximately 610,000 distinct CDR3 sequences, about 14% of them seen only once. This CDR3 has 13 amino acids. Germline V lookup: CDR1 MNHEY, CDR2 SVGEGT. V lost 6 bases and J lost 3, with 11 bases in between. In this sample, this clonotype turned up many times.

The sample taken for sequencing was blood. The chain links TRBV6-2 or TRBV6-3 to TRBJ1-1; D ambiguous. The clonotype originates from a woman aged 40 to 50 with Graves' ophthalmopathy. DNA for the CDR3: TGTGCCAGCAGCAACGACGGGGACACTGAAGCTTTCTTT. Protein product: CASSNDGDTEAFF.